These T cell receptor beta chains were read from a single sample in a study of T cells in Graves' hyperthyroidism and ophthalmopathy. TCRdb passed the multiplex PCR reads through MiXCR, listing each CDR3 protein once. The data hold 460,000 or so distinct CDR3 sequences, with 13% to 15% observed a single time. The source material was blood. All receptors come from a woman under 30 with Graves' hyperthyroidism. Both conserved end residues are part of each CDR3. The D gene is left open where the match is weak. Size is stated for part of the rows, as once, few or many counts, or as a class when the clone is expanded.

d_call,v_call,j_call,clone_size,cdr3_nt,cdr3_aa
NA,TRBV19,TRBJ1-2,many,TGTGCCAGTAGCAAGCAGGGAGGACTCTATGGCTACACCTTC,CASSKQGGLYGYTF
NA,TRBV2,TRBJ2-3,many,TGTGCCAGCAAAGGCGGGTCTAGCACAGATACGCAGTATTTT,CASKGGSSTDTQYF
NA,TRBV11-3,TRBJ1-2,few,TGTGCCAGCAGCTCTTTTAAATTAAACTATGGCTACACCTTC,CASSSFKLNYGYTF
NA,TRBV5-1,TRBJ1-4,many,TGCGCCAGCAGCTTGGGGGGAGCCGAGGGTCAACTGTTTTTT,CASSLGGAEGQLFF
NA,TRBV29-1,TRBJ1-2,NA,TGCAGCGTTGCAACAGCTGGCTACACCTTC,CSVATAGYTF
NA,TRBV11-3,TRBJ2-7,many,TGTGCCAGCAGCTTAGAGATGACACGGCCGGCCTACGAGCAGTACTTC,CASSLEMTRPAYEQYF
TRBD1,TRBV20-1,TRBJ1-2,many,TGCAGTGCTAGACAGGGGGACCGGGATGGCTACACCTTC,CSARQGDRDGYTF
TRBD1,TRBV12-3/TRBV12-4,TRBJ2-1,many,TGTGCCAGCAGTTTACAACAGGGGGATTCCAATGAGCAGTTCTTC,CASSLQQGDSNEQFF
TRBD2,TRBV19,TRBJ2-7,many,TGTGCCAGTAGTATAGATAGCGGGAGCTCCTACGAGCAGTACTTC,CASSIDSGSSYEQYF
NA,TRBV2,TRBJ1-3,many,TGTGCCAGCCAAACAGCCTCTGGAAACACCATATATTTT,CASQTASGNTIYF
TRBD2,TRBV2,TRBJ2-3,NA,TGTGCCAGCACCTGGACTAGCGGGAGTACAGATACGCAGTATTTT,CASTWTSGSTDTQYF